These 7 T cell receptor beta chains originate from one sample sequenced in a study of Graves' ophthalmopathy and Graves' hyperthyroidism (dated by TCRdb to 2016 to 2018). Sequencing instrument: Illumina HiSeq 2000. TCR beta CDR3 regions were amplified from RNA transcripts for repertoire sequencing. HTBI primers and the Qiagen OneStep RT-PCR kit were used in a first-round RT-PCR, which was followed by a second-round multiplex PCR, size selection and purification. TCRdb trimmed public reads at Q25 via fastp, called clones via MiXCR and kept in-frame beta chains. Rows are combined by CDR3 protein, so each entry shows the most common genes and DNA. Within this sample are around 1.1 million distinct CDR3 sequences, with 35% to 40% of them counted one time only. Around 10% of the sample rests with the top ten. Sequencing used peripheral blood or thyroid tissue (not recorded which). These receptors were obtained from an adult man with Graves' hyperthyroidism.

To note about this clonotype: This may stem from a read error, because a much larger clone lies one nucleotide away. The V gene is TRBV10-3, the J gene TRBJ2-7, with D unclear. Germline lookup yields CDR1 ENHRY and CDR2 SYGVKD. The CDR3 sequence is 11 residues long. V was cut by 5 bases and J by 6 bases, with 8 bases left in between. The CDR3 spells CAISKGPEQYF. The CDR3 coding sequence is TGTGCCATCAGTAAAGGGCCCGAGCAGTACTTC.

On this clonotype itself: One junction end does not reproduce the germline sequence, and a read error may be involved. The CDR3 protein is CASRQTPFQGTQYF. CDR3 coding DNA: TGCGCCAGCAGACAGACACCCTTCCAAGGGACCCAGTACTTC. This chain links TRBV5-1 with TRBJ2-5; no definite D call. The CDR3 totals 14 residues. Looked up from germline, CDR1 is SGHRS and CDR2 is YFSETQ. Complete variable domain (other parts from reference TRBV5-1 and TRBJ2-5): KAGVTQTPRYLIKTRGQQVTLSCSPISGHRSVSWYQQTPGQGLQFLFEYFSETQRNKGNFPGRFSGRQFSNSRSEMNVSTLELGDSALYLCASRQTPFQGTQYFGPGTRLLVL.

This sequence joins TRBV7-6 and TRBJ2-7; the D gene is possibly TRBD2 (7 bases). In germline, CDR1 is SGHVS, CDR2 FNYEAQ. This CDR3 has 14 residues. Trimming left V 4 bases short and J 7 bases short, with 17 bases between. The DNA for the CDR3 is TGTGCCAGCAGCTCGCCAGCAGGGGAGGGTGAGCAGTACTTC. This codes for CASSSPAGEGEQYF.

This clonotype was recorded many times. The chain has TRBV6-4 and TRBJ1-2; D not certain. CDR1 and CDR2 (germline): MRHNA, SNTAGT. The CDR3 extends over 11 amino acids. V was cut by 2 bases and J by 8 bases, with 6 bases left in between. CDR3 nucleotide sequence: TGTGCCAGCAGTGACGGCACGGGCTACACCTTC. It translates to CASSDGTGYTF.

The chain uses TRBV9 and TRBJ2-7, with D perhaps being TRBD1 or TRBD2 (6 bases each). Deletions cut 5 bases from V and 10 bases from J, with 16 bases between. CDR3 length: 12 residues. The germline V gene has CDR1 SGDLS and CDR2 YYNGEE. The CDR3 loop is CASSSSRGEQYF. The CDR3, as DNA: TGTGCCAGCAGTTCGTCTAGGGGGGAACAGTACTTC.

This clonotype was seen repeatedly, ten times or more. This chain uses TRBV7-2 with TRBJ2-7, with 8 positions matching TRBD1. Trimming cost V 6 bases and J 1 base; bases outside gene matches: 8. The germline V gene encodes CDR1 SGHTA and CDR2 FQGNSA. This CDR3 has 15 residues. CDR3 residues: CASRPGGSDSYEQYF. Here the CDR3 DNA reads TGTGCCAGCAGACCAGGGGGCTCGGATTCCTACGAGCAGTACTTC.

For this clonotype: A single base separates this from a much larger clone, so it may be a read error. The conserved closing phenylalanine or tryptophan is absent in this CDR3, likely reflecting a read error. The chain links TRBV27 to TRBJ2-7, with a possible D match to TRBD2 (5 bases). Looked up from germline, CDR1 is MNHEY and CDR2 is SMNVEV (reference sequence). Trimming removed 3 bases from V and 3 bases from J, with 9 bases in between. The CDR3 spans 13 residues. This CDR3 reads CASSLRAYYEQYL. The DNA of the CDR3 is TGTGCCAGCAGTTTGCGGGCTTACTACGAGCAGTACCTC.